Below are 17 T cell receptor beta chains sequenced from a single sample in a study of PD-1 blockade in classical Hodgkin lymphoma. Clones were sequenced by immunoSEQ multiplex PCR, and TCRdb holds only the in-frame ones, with some missing. The sample holds about 110,000 clones, 89% seen once. There was relapse after autologous stem cell transplantation in every patient, and there was variation in brentuximab vedotin exposure. The starting material was peripheral blood mononuclear cells (PBMCs), obtained before the second cycle of nivolumab. Source of these receptors: a human donor with classical Hodgkin lymphoma.

The chain is built from TRBV28 and TRBJ2-7; D is perhaps TRBD2 (6 bases). CDR1 and CDR2 from the germline V gene are MDHEN and SYDVKM. CDR3 length: 14 residues. V lost 4 bases and J lost 0, with 10 bases in between. In nucleotides, the CDR3 is TGTGCCAGCAGTTCTCCGGGAGCCTCCTACGAGCAGTACTTC. Translation gives CASSSPGASYEQYF.

This CDR3 is CASSPPETTSVLTGEQYF. The CDR3 DNA follows: TGTGCCAGCTCACCACCGGAAACCACTAGCGTCCTCACGGGGGAGCAGTACTTC. J is TRBJ2-7 and V is TRBV18; TRBD2 aligns across 7 bases. Germline V gene lookup returns CDR1 KGHSH and CDR2 LQKENI. After removal of 0 bases from V and 7 bases from J, the junction contained 18 bases not matched to a gene. This CDR3 contains 18 residues.

V is TRBV27 and J is TRBJ2-1; 7 positions match TRBD2. The CDR3 loop spans 15 amino acids. Germline V gene sequence: CDR1 MNHEY, CDR2 SMNVEV (reference sequence). V lost 1 base, J lost 9 bases, and 9 bases stayed unmatched. Written as DNA, the CDR3 is TGTGCCAGCAGTTTATTAGTGGGAGGGCCGGGTGAGCAGTTCTTC. Translating it yields CASSLLVGGPGEQFF.

The genes are TRBV18 and TRBJ2-5; TRBD1 matches 11 bases. V shed 5 bases, J shed 6 bases, and the junction held 8 bases outside the gene matches. The germline V gene encodes CDR1 KGHSH and CDR2 LQKENI. CDR3 length: 15 residues. CDR3 loop: CASSTRTGGAKTQYF. The CDR3 region has the DNA TGTGCCAGCTCAACCCGGACAGGGGGCGCGAAGACCCAGTACTTC.

This clone was seen just once. The chain couples TRBV5-1 to TRBJ2-1; D remains ambiguous. Trimming left V 2 bases short and J 6 bases short, with 12 bases between. This CDR3 has 14 amino acids. Germline values: CDR1 SGHRS, CDR2 YFSETQ. Written as DNA, the CDR3 is TGCGCCAGCAGCTTTTGGGGTATAGCCAATGAGCAGTTCTTC. Residues: CASSFWGIANEQFF.

Only one count was recorded for this clone. V usage is TRBV6-1 and J usage is TRBJ1-1, with D uncertain. V lost 8 bases to trimming and J lost 10 bases, with 11 bases between them. Germline CDR1 MNHNS, CDR2 SASEGT. CDR3 length: 10 amino acids. CDR3 in DNA: TGTGCCAGCCAAAGAGAGTTAGCTTTCTTT. Amino acids: CASQRELAFF.

J is TRBJ2-1 and V is TRBV11-3; TRBD1 matches 7 bases. The junction had 6 bases not matched to a gene; V was cut back by 5 bases and J by 8 bases. The CDR3 consists of 13 residues. Looked up from germline, CDR1 is SGHNT and CDR2 is YENEEA. CDR3 region: CASSHYDRDEQFF. Here the CDR3 DNA reads TGTGCCAGCAGCCATTACGACAGGGATGAGCAGTTCTTC.

The V call is TRBV29-1, the J call TRBJ1-1, with D perhaps matching TRBD1 (5 bases). This CDR3 has 12 residues. V was clipped by 4 bases and J by 9 bases, with 15 bases between them. Germline CDR1 reads SQVTM; CDR2 reads ANQGSEA. The CDR3 DNA is TGCAGCGTTGCCCCCGGGACCCCAAAAGCTTTCTTT. Translated: CSVAPGTPKAFF.

V gene TRBV2 combines with J gene TRBJ2-3, with TRBD1 matching over 8 bases. The CDR3 is 14 amino acids. V lost 6 bases, J lost 2 bases, and 4 bases stayed unmatched. The V gene's germline CDR1 is SNHLY and CDR2 FYNNEI. The CDR3 DNA reads as TGTGCCAGCAGCCGCAGGGGGCCCACAGATACGCAGTATTTT. It is translated as CASSRRGPTDTQYF. Together with reference TRBV2 and TRBJ2-3, the CDR3 gives the full variable domain: EPEVTQTPSHQVTQMGQEVILRCVPISNHLYFYWYRQILGQKVEFLVSFYNNEISEKSEIFDDQFSVERPDGSNFTLKIRSTKLEDSAMYFCASSRRGPTDTQYFGPGTRLTVL.

The chain joins TRBV7-6 to TRBJ2-3; the match to TRBD2 covers 7 bases. This CDR3 contains 16 residues. J was trimmed by 2 bases and V by 5 bases; bases with no gene match: 10. CDR1 and CDR2 (germline): SGHVS, FNYEAQ. CDR3 residues: CASSVTSAHPTDTQYF. CDR3 sequence (DNA): TGTGCCAGCAGCGTCACTAGCGCACACCCCACAGATACGCAGTATTTT.

The chain links TRBV4-3 to TRBJ2-7; a weak D match, TRBD2 (6 bases). V was cut by 0 bases and J by 0 bases, with 12 bases left in between. This CDR3 contains 16 residues. Per germline, CDR1 LGHNA and CDR2 YSLEER. The CDR3 spells CASSQDLGTGSYEQYF. The CDR3 coding sequence is TGCGCCAGCAGCCAAGATCTCGGGACTGGCTCCTACGAGCAGTACTTC.

This clone was seen only once. The chain has TRBV19 and TRBJ1-4; no clear D. Trimming cost V 5 bases and J 4 bases, with 14 bases left between them. The length of the CDR3 is 15 residues. Germline V lookup: CDR1 LNHDA, CDR2 SQIVND (reference sequence). CDR3 DNA: TGTGCCAGTAGTCCACGTAGAGGCGGTAATGAAAAACTGTTTTTT. Translating it yields CASSPRRGGNEKLFF.

The chain employs TRBV19 and TRBJ2-7; 8 bases fit TRBD1. The CDR3 has 15 residues. V trimming: 4 bases; J trimming: 0 bases; junction bases outside the gene matches: 5. Germline assignment: CDR1 LNHDA and CDR2 SQIVND (reference sequence). In DNA, the CDR3 is TGTGCCAGTAGTACCGGACAGGGAGGCTCCTACGAGCAGTACTTC. Its protein product is CASSTGQGGSYEQYF.

This chain joins TRBV28 and TRBJ2-4; tentatively, D is TRBD1 (7 bases). V lost 7 bases and J lost 1, with 20 bases in between. This CDR3 spans 17 amino acids. Looked up from germline, CDR1 is MDHEN and CDR2 is SYDVKM. CDR3 amino acids: CASNSPWRGLAKNIQYF. In DNA form, the CDR3 reads TGTGCCAGCAATAGCCCATGGAGGGGGCTGGCCAAAAACATTCAGTACTTC.

The chain joins TRBV5-4 to TRBJ2-1; D perhaps matches TRBD1 (6 bases). V shed 4 bases and J shed 5 bases, with 13 bases lying between them. CDR1 is SGHNT, CDR2 YYREEE, per germline (reference sequence). The CDR3 is made up of 14 amino acids. In DNA, the CDR3 is TGTGCCAGCAGCACCCGGGACAAAAACAATGAGCAGTTCTTC. Amino acids: CASSTRDKNNEQFF.

This chain joins TRBV6-5 and TRBJ1-5; the D gene is possibly TRBD1 (6 bases). Trimming pared 5 bases from V and 11 bases from J, leaving 19 bases between. This CDR3 has 14 amino acids. The germline CDR1 and CDR2 sequences are MNHEY and SVGAGI. The CDR3 protein is CASSNDRSQRAQHF. Here the CDR3 DNA reads TGTGCCAGCAGTAATGACAGGAGTCAACGTGCCCAGCATTTT.

This chain connects TRBV19 to TRBJ2-7; 7 positions agree with TRBD1. The germline V gene encodes CDR1 LNHDA and CDR2 SQIVND (reference sequence). Trimming removed 5 bases from V and 4 bases from J; junction bases left unmatched: 8. The CDR3 consists of 14 residues. The CDR3 region has the DNA TGTGCCAGTAGTTACAGGGGTGAGGGATACGAGCAGTACTTC. Protein product: CASSYRGEGYEQYF. Using reference TRBV19 and TRBJ2-7 for the parts outside the CDR3, the full variable domain is DGGITQSPKYLFRKEGQNVTLSCEQNLNHDAMYWYRQDPGQGLRLIYYSQIVNDFQKGDIAEGYSVSREKKESFPLTVTSAQKNPTAFYLCASSYRGEGYEQYFGPGTRLTVT.